Listed here are 15 T cell receptor beta chains from one sample, sequenced in a study of T cell changes during pregnancy in multiple sclerosis. The table came from immunoSEQ multiplex PCR; TCRdb's copy has only in-frame clones and leaves some out. This table has about 54,000 clones, about 91% appearing once. The starting material was peripheral blood, obtained after pregnancy. The receptors derive from a female donor in good health, enrolled as a control in a pregnancy study.

The rearrangement joins TRBV6-5 to TRBJ2-5; 10 bases align to TRBD1. The trim removed 2 bases at V and 4 bases at J, leaving 4 bases unmatched. The CDR3 is made up of 15 amino acids. From germline, CDR1 is MNHEY and CDR2 SVGAGI. The CDR3 spells CASSYGTGAGETQYF. As DNA, the CDR3 is TGTGCCAGCAGTTACGGGACAGGGGCGGGAGAGACCCAGTACTTC.

The gene calls are TRBV19 and TRBJ2-2, with D perhaps matching TRBD1 (6 bases). CDR1 and CDR2 (germline): LNHDA, SQIVND (reference sequence). The ends were cut back, 3 bases at V and 4 bases at J, with 9 bases in the middle. The CDR3 has 14 residues. The CDR3 protein is CASSIYRVTGELFF. Here the CDR3 DNA reads TGTGCCAGTAGTATCTACAGGGTCACCGGGGAGCTGTTTTTT.

The V gene is TRBV10-1, the J gene TRBJ2-5; D is perhaps TRBD2 (6 bases). V was pared by 7 bases and J by 5 bases, with 23 bases between. The germline CDR1 and CDR2 sequences are WNHNN and SYGVQD (reference sequence). This CDR3 has 16 residues. The CDR3 loop reads CASTLSSTGEVETQYF. CDR3 DNA sequence: TGCGCCAGCACCTTGTCCTCGACGGGGGAGGTGGAGACCCAGTACTTC.

The chain has TRBV4-1 and TRBJ1-5; 7 bases are a match to TRBD1. The V gene's germline CDR1 is MGHRA and CDR2 YSYEKL. The CDR3 consists of 15 residues. Losses at the gene ends were 4 bases for V and 3 bases for J; bases not matched to a gene: 6. CDR3: CASSLRQGSNQPQHF. The CDR3 nucleotides are TGCGCCAGCAGCCTTCGACAGGGCTCCAATCAGCCCCAGCATTTT.

Written as DNA, the CDR3 is TGTGCCAGTAGTATACTAACTCCGGGACAGGGCGATCAGCCCCAGCATTTT. The encoded protein is CASSILTPGQGDQPQHF. The chain couples TRBV19 to TRBJ1-5, with 9 bases fitting TRBD1. Germline CDR1 is LNHDA and CDR2 is SQIVND (reference sequence). The CDR3 consists of 17 residues. V dropped 2 bases and J dropped 5; count of bases not matched to a gene: 10.

The chain carries TRBV5-1 and TRBJ1-2; perhaps TRBD1 as D (6 bases). V lost 7 bases and J 1 base, leaving 29 bases between the germline ends. Germline V gene data show CDR1 as SGHRS and CDR2 as YFSETQ. The CDR3 loop spans 19 amino acids. CDR3 DNA sequence: TGCGCCAGCTCCTCAAGAGGGCCAGGGGAAGAATGGTTTAACTATGGCTACACCTTC. Protein: CASSSRGPGEEWFNYGYTF. The full variable domain, with the rest looked up from reference TRBV5-1 and TRBJ1-2, is KAGVTQTPRYLIKTRGQQVTLSCSPISGHRSVSWYQQTPGQGLQFLFEYFSETQRNKGNFPGRFSGRQFSNSRSEMNVSTLELGDSALYLCASSSRGPGEEWFNYGYTFGSGTRLTVV.

The J gene is TRBJ1-1, the V gene TRBV5-4; D gene uncertain. Trimming took off 2 bases at V and 1 base at J, with 6 bases between the two ends. CDR1 is SGHNT, CDR2 YYREEE, per germline (reference sequence). The CDR3 has 13 residues. CDR3 coding DNA: TGTGCCAGCAGCTTTTCAGAGAACACTGAAGCTTTCTTT. Residues: CASSFSENTEAFF.

J is TRBJ1-3 and V is TRBV5-1; no definite D call. CDR3 length: 14 amino acids. The V gene lost 1 base and the J gene lost 3 bases, with 8 bases spanning the gap. The germline gives CDR1 SGHRS, CDR2 YFSETQ. CDR3 loop: CASSLSGYGNTIYF. The CDR3 DNA is TGCGCCAGCAGCTTGTCAGGTTATGGAAACACCATATATTTT. Filled out from reference TRBV5-1 and TRBJ1-3, the complete variable domain reads KAGVTQTPRYLIKTRGQQVTLSCSPISGHRSVSWYQQTPGQGLQFLFEYFSETQRNKGNFPGRFSGRQFSNSRSEMNVSTLELGDSALYLCASSLSGYGNTIYFGEGSWLTVV.

The chain recombines TRBV4-3 with TRBJ1-1, with a possible D match to TRBD1 (5 bases). From germline, CDR1 is LGHNA and CDR2 YSLEER. V shed 1 base and J shed 1 base, with 7 bases lying between them. The CDR3 has 14 residues. The CDR3 loop reads CASSQVRANTEAFF. The CDR3 region has the DNA TGCGCCAGCAGCCAAGTCAGGGCGAACACTGAAGCTTTCTTT.

The rearrangement joins TRBV4-3 to TRBJ2-7; TRBD2 matches at 13 bases. Trimming cost V 0 bases and J 9 bases; bases outside gene matches: 11. Germline lookup yields CDR1 LGHNA and CDR2 YSLEER. This CDR3 has 17 residues. The CDR3 here is CASSQDLGGLAGVGQYF. CDR3 DNA sequence: TGCGCCAGCAGCCAAGATCTGGGAGGACTAGCGGGAGTGGGGCAGTACTTC.

The rearrangement links TRBV6-1 to TRBJ2-1, with TRBD2 as a possible D gene (5 bases). V lost 4 bases and J 10 bases, leaving 14 bases between the germline ends. From germline, CDR1 is MNHNS and CDR2 SASEGT. CDR3 size: 13 residues. The CDR3 is CASSASPLLEQFF. Written as DNA, the CDR3 is TGTGCCAGCAGTGCTAGCCCCCTTTTGGAGCAGTTCTTC.

The chain combines TRBV7-2 with TRBJ1-5; unclear D gene. The CDR3 sequence is 15 residues long. Trimming removed 5 bases from V and 2 bases from J, with 13 bases in between. Per the germline V gene, CDR1 is SGHTA and CDR2 is FQGNSA. CDR3 nucleotide sequence: TGTGCCAGCAGCATGTTTAGTTCGGGCAATCAGCCCCAGCATTTT. Protein product: CASSMFSSGNQPQHF. Full variable domain (outside the CDR3, taken from reference TRBV7-2 and TRBJ1-5): GAGVSQSPSNKVTEKGKDVELRCDPISGHTALYWYRQSLGQGLEFLIYFQGNSAPDKSGLPSDRFSAERTGGSVSTLTIQRTQQEDSAVYLCASSMFSSGNQPQHFGDGTRLSIL.

This clone has just one count. This same CDR3 is encoded by further DNA sequences in the sample. V is TRBV4-3 and J is TRBJ2-3, with D possibly TRBD1 on 5 matching bases. The CDR3 covers 15 residues. The V gene's germline CDR1 is LGHNA and CDR2 YSLEER. Trimming took 0 bases from V and 1 from J, leaving 8 bases between them. CDR3 amino acids: CASSQEGPGTDTQYF. The CDR3 nucleotides are TGCGCCAGCAGCCAAGAGGGGCCAGGCACAGATACGCAGTATTTT.

The chain joins TRBV7-2 to TRBJ2-3; 9 positions agree with TRBD2. Germline V gives CDR1 SGHTA, CDR2 FQGNSA. This CDR3 region has 16 residues. V lost 7 bases and J lost 0; bases outside the gene matches: 8. The CDR3 region is CASTLRGGSSTDTQYF. CDR3 DNA: TGTGCCAGCACCCTGCGGGGGGGATCTAGCACAGATACGCAGTATTTT.

This chain links TRBV2 with TRBJ1-1, with D possibly matching TRBD1 (6 bases). The CDR3 spans 12 residues. Germline CDR1 and CDR2: SNHLY and FYNNEI. V was clipped by 8 bases and J by 5 bases, with 12 bases between them. The CDR3 sequence is CASSTGWTEAFF. In DNA form, the CDR3 reads TGTGCCAGCTCTACAGGGTGGACTGAAGCTTTCTTT.